This T cell receptor (beta chain) was captured in a study of metastatic and nonmetastatic thyroid tumors. Whole-study context: Repertoires from blood and tumor or nodule tissue of malignant and benign thyroid patients were compared.

On this clone itself: Its target is not known.

The V gene lost 8 bases and the J gene lost 2 bases, with 21 bases spanning the gap. The CDR3 consists of 16 residues. Per germline, CDR1 SGHVS and CDR2 FQNEAQ. Thyroid surgery was performed in patients who had received no treatment beforehand. Per the original methods: Building a distant-metastasis classifier for papillary thyroid cancer drew on CDR3 differences across clinicopathological groups. TCRdb re-processed the PCR reads through MiXCR. The V and J calls were not made by the authors but by TCRdb's processing. The repertoire holds under 4,000 clones, under 40% seen once, with around a quarter in the top ten. Study-level points and caveats: When malignant thyroid tumors were compared with benign nodules, TCR beta diversity was reportedly significantly higher in the malignant tumors. This held in both blood and tumor samples.

The receptor's source is a female donor with papillary thyroid cancer or a benign thyroid nodule (not recorded which). Some clones in this sample may be carry-over from other donors' samples. The rearrangement joins TRBV7-8 to TRBJ1-1, with TRBD1 as a possible D gene (6 bases). The material sequenced was adjacent normal tissue. The CDR3 DNA reads as TGTGCCAGCGGCTCAGAAGAGGGGGGAACCAACACTGAAGCTTTCTTT. Its translation is CASGSEEGGTNTEAFF.